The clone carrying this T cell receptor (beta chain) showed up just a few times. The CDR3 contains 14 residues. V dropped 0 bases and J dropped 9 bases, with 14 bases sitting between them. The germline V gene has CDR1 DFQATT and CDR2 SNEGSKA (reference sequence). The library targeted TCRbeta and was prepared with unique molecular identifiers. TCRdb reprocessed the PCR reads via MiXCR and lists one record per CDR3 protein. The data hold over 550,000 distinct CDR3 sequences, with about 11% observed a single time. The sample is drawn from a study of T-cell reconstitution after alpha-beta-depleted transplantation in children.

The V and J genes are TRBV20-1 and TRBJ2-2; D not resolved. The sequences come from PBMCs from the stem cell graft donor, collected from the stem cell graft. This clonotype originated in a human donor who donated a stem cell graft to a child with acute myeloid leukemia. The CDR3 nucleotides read TGCAGTGCTAGAGATACTGGTATTAAGCGGGAGCTGTTTTTT. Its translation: CSARDTGIKRELFF.